Listed below are T cell receptor beta chains from one sample, sequenced in a study of T cell responses to AZD1222 COVID-19 vaccine. Assay: immunoSEQ multiplex PCR; the TCRdb copy retains only in-frame clones and omits some. The sample holds fewer than 110,000 clones, around 92% seen once. Specimen: peripheral blood, collected 28 days after the second AZD1222 dose. The receptors were sampled from an adult who received the AZD1222 COVID-19 vaccine. The CDR3 runs from the conserved cysteine through the conserved F or W. Each record gives: V gene, clone size, J gene, D gene, CDR3 DNA, CDR3 protein. The D gene is left open where the match is weak. Clone size is shown for a subset of rows, as once, few, many or a class of expanded clone.

TRBV10-3	.	TRBJ1-5	.	TGTGCCATCAGTGAGTCGTGGGGCTCGGGTCAGCCCCAGCATTTT	CAISESWGSGQPQHF
TRBV7-9	.	TRBJ1-2	.	TGTGCCAGCAGCTTAAGAGGGCAGTTTGAGGGCTACACCTTC	CASSLRGQFEGYTF
TRBV7-2	.	TRBJ2-2	TRBD2	TGTGCCAGCAGCTCGCTCGCGGGAGAAAGAAAAACCGGGGAGCTGTTTTTT	CASSSLAGERKTGELFF
TRBV2	.	TRBJ2-3	.	TGTGCCAGCAGGGTCACAGATACGCAGTATTTT	CASRVTDTQYF
TRBV28	.	TRBJ2-7	TRBD2	TGTGCCAGCAGCCCTAGCGGGAGCTTTCTTTACGAGCAGTACTTC	CASSPSGSFLYEQYF
TRBV4-1	.	TRBJ2-2	.	TGCGCCAGCAGCCAAGCTGAGGGAGACGGTACCGGGGAGCTGTTTTTT	CASSQAEGDGTGELFF
TRBV19	.	TRBJ2-1	TRBD2	TGTGCCAGTAGTATCAGATGGCAGGGACTAGGCCTCTACAATGAGCAGTTCTTC	CASSIRWQGLGLYNEQFF
TRBV21-1	.	TRBJ1-5	.	TGTGCCAGCAGCAAGGGGTTTAGCAATCAGCCCCAGCATTTT	CASSKGFSNQPQHF
TRBV6-5	.	TRBJ1-1	.	TGTGCCAGCAGTTACTCGTCAGGGGAAACTGAAGCTTTCTTT	CASSYSSGETEAFF
TRBV2	.	TRBJ1-2	.	TGTGCCAGCAGTGACGGGGGGAGCCGCCAGGGGCCCCTTGACTATGGCTACACCTTC	CASSDGGSRQGPLDYGYTF
TRBV14	.	TRBJ2-7	TRBD2	TGTGCCAGCAGCCAAGGTACAGCGGGGGCTTGGGGCGAGCAGTACTTC	CASSQGTAGAWGEQYF
TRBV6-5	.	TRBJ2-3	TRBD1	TGTGCCAGCAGCGGACAGGGGGCAGCAGATACGCAGTATTTT	CASSGQGAADTQYF
TRBV5-1	.	TRBJ2-3	TRBD1	TGCGCCAGCAGCTTGATCGGGACAGGGAGCACAGATACGCAGTATTTT	CASSLIGTGSTDTQYF
TRBV5-1	.	TRBJ2-5	TRBD2	TGCGCCAGCAGCTCCAATGCGGCTAGCGGAGGAGAGACCCAGTACTTC	CASSSNAASGGETQYF
TRBV5-1	.	TRBJ1-2	TRBD1	TGCGCCAGCAGGGCTGGACAGGGGCCGGGGTATGGCTACACCTTC	CASRAGQGPGYGYTF
TRBV5-4	.	TRBJ2-1	TRBD2	TGTGCCAGCAGCCCGAGACTAGCGGGAGGGCCCAGCGATGAGCAGTTCTTC	CASSPRLAGGPSDEQFF
TRBV5-8	.	TRBJ2-7	.	TGTGCCAGCAGCGGGCGGGTCGGCTCCTACGAGCAGTACTTC	CASSGRVGSYEQYF
TRBV6-5	.	TRBJ1-5	TRBD1	TGTGCCAGCAGTCGGGACAGCGGACTATATCAGCCCCAGCATTTT	CASSRDSGLYQPQHF
TRBV5-5	once	TRBJ2-3	.	TGTGCCAGCAGCTTAACGTGGGAGGACCATTTGGAGCAGTATTTT	CASSLTWEDHLEQYF
TRBV5-1	.	TRBJ2-7	.	TGCGCCAGCAGCTTGGGTCAGGTCTCGGGCGAGCAGTACTTC	CASSLGQVSGEQYF
TRBV9	.	TRBJ2-1	.	TGTGCCAGCAGCGTAGGGACATTGGGAAGTATGGACAATGAGCAGTTCTTC	CASSVGTLGSMDNEQFF
TRBV7-6	.	TRBJ2-7	TRBD2	TGTGCCAGCAGCTTGGGCAGCGGGGAAGAGCAGTACTTC	CASSLGSGEEQYF
TRBV7-3	.	TRBJ2-7	TRBD2	TGTGCCAGCAGCTTACAAGTACGGATACCGGGACTAGCGGGGGATCGCTCCTACGAGCAGTACTTC	CASSLQVRIPGLAGDRSYEQYF
TRBV27	.	TRBJ2-7	TRBD1	TGTGCCAGCAGAGAGTCTATCCGGACAGGGCAATCCTACGAGCAGTACTTC	CASRESIRTGQSYEQYF
TRBV29-1	.	TRBJ2-2	TRBD1	TGCAGCGTTGGCCATCTCCGCCGGGACAGGGAATCTCCCAGTGCGAACACCGGGGAGCTGTTTTTT	CSVGHLRRDRESPSANTGELFF
TRBV6-9	.	TRBJ1-2	.	TGTGCCAGCAGACCCCAGGCGCCTGAGACCTTC	CASRPQAPETF
TRBV19	once	TRBJ1-5	.	TGTGCCAGTAGCCCGAACAGGGAGGGTCAGCCCCAGCATTTT	CASSPNREGQPQHF
TRBV15	once	TRBJ2-3	.	TGTGCCACCAGCAGAGATTTCGGGTTTCCCACAGATACGCAGTATTTT	CATSRDFGFPTDTQYF
TRBV5-1	.	TRBJ1-4	.	TGCGCCAGCAGCCGCCGGGGATCGGGCAGTGTTAATGAAAAACTGTTTTTT	CASSRRGSGSVNEKLFF
TRBV6-5	.	TRBJ1-1	TRBD1	TGTGCCAGCAGTTACGCAGGGGGCACTGAAGCTTTCTTT	CASSYAGGTEAFF
TRBV4-1	.	TRBJ1-2	TRBD1	TGCGCCAGCAGCCAGGATGGACAGGCTAACTATGGCTACACCTTC	CASSQDGQANYGYTF
TRBV5-6	.	TRBJ1-3	.	TGTGCCAGCAGCCCGGTGGGTAACTCTGGAAACACCATATATTTT	CASSPVGNSGNTIYF
TRBV27	.	TRBJ1-5	TRBD1	TGTGCCAGCAGTCCCTCTTGGGGGACAGGGGAAAATCAGCCCCAGCATTTT	CASSPSWGTGENQPQHF
TRBV10-3	.	TRBJ2-1	.	TGTGCCATCGGTCGGGGACTGGAGCAGTTCTTC	CAIGRGLEQFF
TRBV5-1	.	TRBJ2-7	TRBD2	TGCGCCAGCAGACAGGGACTAGCGGAGGCCTACGAGCAGTACTTC	CASRQGLAEAYEQYF
TRBV5-1	.	TRBJ2-1	TRBD2	TGCGCCAGCAGCGTGGGACTAGCGGGGGCCAACTCCTACAATGAGCAGTTCTTC	CASSVGLAGANSYNEQFF
TRBV27	once	TRBJ2-7	TRBD2	TGTGCCAGCAGTTTACTAGCGGGAGCTTGGGAGCAGTACTTC	CASSLLAGAWEQYF
TRBV18	.	TRBJ1-1	TRBD1	TGTGCCAGCTCACCCTCCGGGACAGGGGGGCCTGAAGCTTTCTTT	CASSPSGTGGPEAFF
TRBV9	.	TRBJ2-1	.	TGTGCCAGCAGCGTAGGCGGGACCTCCTACAATGAGCAGTTCTTC	CASSVGGTSYNEQFF
TRBV7-2	.	TRBJ1-2	TRBD1	TGTGCCAGCAGCGTCGGGACAGTCACGCAGCTCTATGGCTACACCTTC	CASSVGTVTQLYGYTF
TRBV7-9	.	TRBJ2-7	TRBD2	TGTGCCAGCAGCTTAGTCGGGGGGGCCGACTCCTACGAGCAGTACTTC	CASSLVGGADSYEQYF
TRBV12-3/TRBV12-4	.	TRBJ1-3	.	TGTGCCAGCAGTTTTCGGGGAAACACCATATATTTT	CASSFRGNTIYF
TRBV28	.	TRBJ2-7	TRBD1	TGTGCCAGCAGTTTCTCCGGGACAGGGGCCTACGAGCAGTACTTC	CASSFSGTGAYEQYF
TRBV7-6	.	TRBJ2-2	.	TGTGCCAGCAGCTTAGGGGGGGGCCCTTCCGGGGAGCTGTTTTTT	CASSLGGGPSGELFF
TRBV19	.	TRBJ2-2	TRBD2	TGTGCCAGTAGTTCCCGACTAGCGACGAACACCGGGGAGCTGTTTTTT	CASSSRLATNTGELFF
TRBV30	.	TRBJ1-2	.	TGTGCCTGGAGTGTAGCTGCGCCTGGCTACACCTTC	CAWSVAAPGYTF
TRBV10-3	.	TRBJ2-2	TRBD2	TGTGCCATCAGTAAATCGACTAGCGGGAGTGGGGAGCTGTTTTTT	CAISKSTSGSGELFF
TRBV6-4	.	TRBJ1-2	.	TGTGCCAGCAGTGACTCGGCAGGGAGTTTTTATGGCTACACCTTC	CASSDSAGSFYGYTF
TRBV11-1	.	TRBJ2-1	.	TGTGCCAGCAGCTTAGCGGATAGCTCCTACAATGAGCAGTTCTTC	CASSLADSSYNEQFF